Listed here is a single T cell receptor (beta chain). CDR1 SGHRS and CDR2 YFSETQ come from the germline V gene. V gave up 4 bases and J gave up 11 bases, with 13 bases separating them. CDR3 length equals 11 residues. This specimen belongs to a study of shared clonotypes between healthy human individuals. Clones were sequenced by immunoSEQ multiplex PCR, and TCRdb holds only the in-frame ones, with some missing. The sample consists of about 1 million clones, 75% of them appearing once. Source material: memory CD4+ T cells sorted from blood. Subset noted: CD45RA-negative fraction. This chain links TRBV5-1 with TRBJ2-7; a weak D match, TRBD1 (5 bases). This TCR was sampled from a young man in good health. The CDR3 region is CASSEPGPKYF. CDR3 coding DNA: TGCGCCAGCAGCGAACCAGGGCCTAAGTACTTC. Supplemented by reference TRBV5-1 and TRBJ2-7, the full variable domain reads KAGVTQTPRYLIKTRGQQVTLSCSPISGHRSVSWYQQTPGQGLQFLFEYFSETQRNKGNFPGRFSGRQFSNSRSEMNVSTLELGDSALYLCASSEPGPKYFGPGTRLTVT.